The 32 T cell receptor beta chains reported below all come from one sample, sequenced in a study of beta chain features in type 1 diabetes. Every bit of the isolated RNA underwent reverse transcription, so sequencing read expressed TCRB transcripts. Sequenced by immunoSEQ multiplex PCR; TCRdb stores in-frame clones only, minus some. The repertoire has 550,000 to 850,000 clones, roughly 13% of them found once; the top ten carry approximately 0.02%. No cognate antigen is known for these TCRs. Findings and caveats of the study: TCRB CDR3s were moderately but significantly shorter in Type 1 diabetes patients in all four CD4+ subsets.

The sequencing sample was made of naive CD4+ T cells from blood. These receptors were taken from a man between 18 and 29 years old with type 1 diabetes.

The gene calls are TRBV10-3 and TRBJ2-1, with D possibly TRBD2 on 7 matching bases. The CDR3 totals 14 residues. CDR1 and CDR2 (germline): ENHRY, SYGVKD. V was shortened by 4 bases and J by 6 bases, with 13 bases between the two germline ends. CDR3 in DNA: TGTGCCATCAGTGGGCTAGCGGACAGCAATGAGCAGTTCTTC. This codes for CAISGLADSNEQFF.

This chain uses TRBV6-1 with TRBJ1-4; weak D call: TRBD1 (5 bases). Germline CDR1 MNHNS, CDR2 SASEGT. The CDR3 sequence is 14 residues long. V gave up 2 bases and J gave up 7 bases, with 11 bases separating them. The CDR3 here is CASSETGGGEKLFF. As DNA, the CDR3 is TGTGCCAGCAGTGAAACCGGTGGGGGTGAAAAACTGTTTTTT.

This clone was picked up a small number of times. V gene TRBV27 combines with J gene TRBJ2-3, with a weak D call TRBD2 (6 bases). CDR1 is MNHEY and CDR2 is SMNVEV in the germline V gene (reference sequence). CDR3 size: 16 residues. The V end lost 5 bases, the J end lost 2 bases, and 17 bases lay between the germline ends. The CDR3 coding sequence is TGTGCCAGCAGTAGAACGACTAGGACCCTCACAGATACGCAGTATTTT. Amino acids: CASSRTTRTLTDTQYF.

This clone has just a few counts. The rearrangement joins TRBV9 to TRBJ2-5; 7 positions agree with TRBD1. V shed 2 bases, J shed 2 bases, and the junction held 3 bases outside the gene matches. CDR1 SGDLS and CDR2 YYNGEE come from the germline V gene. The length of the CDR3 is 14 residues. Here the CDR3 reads CASSVGDRQETQYF. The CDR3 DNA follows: TGTGCCAGCAGCGTTGGGGACAGACAAGAGACCCAGTACTTC.

Here the CDR3 reads CASSTGQGAQDEQFF. The CDR3 bases are TGCGCCAGCAGCACCGGACAGGGGGCGCAAGATGAGCAGTTCTTC. The chain combines TRBV5-1 with TRBJ2-1, with 11 bases identical to TRBD1. This CDR3 has 15 amino acids. V lost 4 bases and J lost 8; bases outside the gene matches: 8. Germline V gives CDR1 SGHRS, CDR2 YFSETQ.

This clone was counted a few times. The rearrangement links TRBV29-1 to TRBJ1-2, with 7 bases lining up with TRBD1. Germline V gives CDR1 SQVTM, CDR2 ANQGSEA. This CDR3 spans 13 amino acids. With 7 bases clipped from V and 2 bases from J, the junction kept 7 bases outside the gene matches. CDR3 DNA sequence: TGCAGCGCCGAACAGACAGGGAACTATGGCTACACCTTC. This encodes CSAEQTGNYGYTF.

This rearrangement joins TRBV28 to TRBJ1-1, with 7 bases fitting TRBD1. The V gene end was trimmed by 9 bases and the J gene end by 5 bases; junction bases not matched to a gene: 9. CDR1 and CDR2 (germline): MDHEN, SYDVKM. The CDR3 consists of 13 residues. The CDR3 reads CASRAGGRTEAFF. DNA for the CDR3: TGTGCCAGTCGGGCAGGGGGAAGAACTGAAGCTTTCTTT. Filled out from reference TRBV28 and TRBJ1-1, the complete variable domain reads DVKVTQSSRYLVKRTGEKVFLECVQDMDHENMFWYRQDPGLGLRLIYFSYDVKMKEKGDIPEGYSVSREKKERFSLILESASTNQTSMYLCASRAGGRTEAFFGQGTRLTVV.

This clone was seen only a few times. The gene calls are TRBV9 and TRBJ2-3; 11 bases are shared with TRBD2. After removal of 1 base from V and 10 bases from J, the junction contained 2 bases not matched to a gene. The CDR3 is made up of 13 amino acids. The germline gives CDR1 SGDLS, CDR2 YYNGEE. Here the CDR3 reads CASSVTSGGAQYF. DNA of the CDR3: TGTGCCAGCAGCGTAACTAGCGGGGGAGCGCAGTATTTT.

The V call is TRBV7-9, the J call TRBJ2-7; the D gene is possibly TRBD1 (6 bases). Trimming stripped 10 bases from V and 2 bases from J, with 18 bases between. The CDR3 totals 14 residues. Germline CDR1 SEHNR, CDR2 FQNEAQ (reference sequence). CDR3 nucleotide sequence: TGTGCCACCCAAACGCCCGGACAGACCTACGAGCAGTACTTC. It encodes CATQTPGQTYEQYF.

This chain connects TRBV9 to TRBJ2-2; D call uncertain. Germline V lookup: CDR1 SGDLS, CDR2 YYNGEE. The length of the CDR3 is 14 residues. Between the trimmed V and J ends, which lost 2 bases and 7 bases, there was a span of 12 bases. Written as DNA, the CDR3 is TGTGCCAGCAGCGTCCACCAGTCTGTCGGGGAGCTGTTTTTT. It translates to CASSVHQSVGELFF.

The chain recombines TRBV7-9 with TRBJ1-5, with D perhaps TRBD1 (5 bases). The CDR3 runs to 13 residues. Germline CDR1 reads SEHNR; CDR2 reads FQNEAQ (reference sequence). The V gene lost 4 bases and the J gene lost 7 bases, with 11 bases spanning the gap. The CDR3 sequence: CASSSGTIQPQHF. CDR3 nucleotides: TGTGCCAGCAGCTCAGGGACCATCCAGCCCCAGCATTTT.

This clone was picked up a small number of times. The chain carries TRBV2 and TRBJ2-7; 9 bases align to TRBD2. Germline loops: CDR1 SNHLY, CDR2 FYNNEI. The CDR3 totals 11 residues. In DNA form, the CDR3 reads TGTTCTTCTAGCGGGGTCTACGAGCAGTACTTC. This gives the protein CSSSGVYEQYF.

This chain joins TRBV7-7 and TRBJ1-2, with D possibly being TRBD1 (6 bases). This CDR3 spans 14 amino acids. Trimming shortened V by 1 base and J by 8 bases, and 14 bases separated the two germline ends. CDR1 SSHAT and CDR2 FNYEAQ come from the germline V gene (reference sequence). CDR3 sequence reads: CASSLVTGGQGYTF. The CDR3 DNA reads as TGTGCCAGCAGCTTAGTAACCGGGGGGCAAGGCTACACCTTC.

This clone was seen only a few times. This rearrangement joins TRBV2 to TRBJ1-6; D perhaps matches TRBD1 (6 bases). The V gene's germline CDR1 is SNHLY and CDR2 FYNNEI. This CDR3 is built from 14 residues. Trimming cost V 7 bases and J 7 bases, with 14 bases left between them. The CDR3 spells CASTPDSENSPLHF. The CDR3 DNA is TGTGCCAGCACCCCGGACAGTGAGAATTCACCCCTCCACTTT.

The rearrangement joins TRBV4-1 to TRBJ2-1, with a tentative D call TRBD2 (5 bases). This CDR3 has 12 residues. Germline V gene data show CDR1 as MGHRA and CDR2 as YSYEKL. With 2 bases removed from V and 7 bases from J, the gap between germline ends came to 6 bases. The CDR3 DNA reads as TGCGCCAGCAGCCAAATAGCGAATGAGCAGTTCTTC. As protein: CASSQIANEQFF.

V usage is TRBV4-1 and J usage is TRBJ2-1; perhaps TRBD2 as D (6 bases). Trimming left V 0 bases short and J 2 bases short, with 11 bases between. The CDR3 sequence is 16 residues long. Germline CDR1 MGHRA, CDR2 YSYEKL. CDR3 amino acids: CASSQDSGEPYNEQFF. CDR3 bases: TGCGCCAGCAGCCAAGATTCGGGGGAGCCCTACAATGAGCAGTTCTTC.

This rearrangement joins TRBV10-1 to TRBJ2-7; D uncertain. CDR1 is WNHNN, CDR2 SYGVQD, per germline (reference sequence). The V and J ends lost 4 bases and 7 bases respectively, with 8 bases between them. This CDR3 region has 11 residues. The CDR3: CASSAGGEQYF. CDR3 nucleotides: TGCGCCAGCAGTGCAGGCGGAGAGCAGTACTTC.

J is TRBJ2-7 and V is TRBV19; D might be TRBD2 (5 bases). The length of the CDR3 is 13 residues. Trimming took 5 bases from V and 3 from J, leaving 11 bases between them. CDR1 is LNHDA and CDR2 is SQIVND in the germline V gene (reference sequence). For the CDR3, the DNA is TGTGCCAGTAGTCAGCGCCGGGACTACGAGCAGTACTTC. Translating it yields CASSQRRDYEQYF.

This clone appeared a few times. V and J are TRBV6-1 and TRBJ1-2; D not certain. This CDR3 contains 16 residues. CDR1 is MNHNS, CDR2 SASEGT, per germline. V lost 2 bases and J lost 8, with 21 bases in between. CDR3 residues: CASSELVRSLRRGYTF. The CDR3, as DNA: TGTGCCAGCAGTGAACTGGTTAGGAGCTTGCGGCGGGGCTACACCTTC.

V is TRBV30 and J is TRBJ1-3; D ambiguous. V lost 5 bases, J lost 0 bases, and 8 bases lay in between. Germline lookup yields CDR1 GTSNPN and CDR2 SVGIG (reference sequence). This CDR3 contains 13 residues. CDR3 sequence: CAWEQTSGNTIYF. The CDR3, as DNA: TGTGCCTGGGAACAGACCTCTGGAAACACCATATATTTT.

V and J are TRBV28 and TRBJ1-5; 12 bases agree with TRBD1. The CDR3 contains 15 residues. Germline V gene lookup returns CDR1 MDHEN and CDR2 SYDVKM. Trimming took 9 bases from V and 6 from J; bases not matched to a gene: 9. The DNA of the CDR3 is TGTGCCAGTTCAGCCGGGACAGGGGGCATTCAGCCCCAGCATTTT. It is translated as CASSAGTGGIQPQHF.

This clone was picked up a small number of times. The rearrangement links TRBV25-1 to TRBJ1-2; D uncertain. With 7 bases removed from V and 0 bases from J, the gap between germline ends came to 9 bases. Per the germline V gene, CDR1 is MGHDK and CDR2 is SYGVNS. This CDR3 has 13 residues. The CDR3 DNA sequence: TGTGCCAGCATGAAGGAGACTAACTATGGCTACACCTTC. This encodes CASMKETNYGYTF.

The CDR3 DNA follows: TGTGCCAGCTCACCACCTCACATCTCTGGGGCCAACGTCCTGACTTTC. It codes for CASSPPHISGANVLTF. V and J are TRBV18 and TRBJ2-6, with D uncertain. This CDR3 has 16 amino acids. Trimming shortened V by 0 bases and J by 0 bases, and 6 bases separated the two germline ends. Germline lookup yields CDR1 KGHSH and CDR2 LQKENI.

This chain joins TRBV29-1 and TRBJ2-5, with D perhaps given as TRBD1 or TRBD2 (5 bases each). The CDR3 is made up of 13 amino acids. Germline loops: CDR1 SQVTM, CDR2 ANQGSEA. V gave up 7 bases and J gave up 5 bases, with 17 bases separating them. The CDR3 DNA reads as TGCAGCGGTGGGACCCAACTAGGGGAGACCCAGTACTTC. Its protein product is CSGGTQLGETQYF.

The DNA for the CDR3 is TGTGCCAGCAGCTTAGAAAGTAGATTCGGCCCAAAGTTCTCCGAGCAGTACTTC. Its protein product is CASSLESRFGPKFSEQYF. This chain uses TRBV13 with TRBJ2-7; D is unresolved. Per the germline V gene, CDR1 is PRHDT and CDR2 is FYEKMQ (reference sequence). V gave up 1 base and J gave up 6 bases, with 25 bases separating them. The CDR3 spans 18 residues.

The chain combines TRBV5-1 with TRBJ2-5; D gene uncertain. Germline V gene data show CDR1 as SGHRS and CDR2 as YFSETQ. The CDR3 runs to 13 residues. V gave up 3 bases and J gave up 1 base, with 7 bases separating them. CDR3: CASSSSAQETQYF. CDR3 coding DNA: TGCGCCAGCAGCTCATCCGCCCAAGAGACCCAGTACTTC.

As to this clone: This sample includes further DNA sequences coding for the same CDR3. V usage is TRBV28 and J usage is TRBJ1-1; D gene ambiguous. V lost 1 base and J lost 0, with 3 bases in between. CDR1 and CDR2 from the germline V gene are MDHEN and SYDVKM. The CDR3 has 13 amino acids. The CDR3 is CASSLSVNTEAFF. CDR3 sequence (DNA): TGTGCCAGCAGTTTATCGGTGAACACTGAAGCTTTCTTT.

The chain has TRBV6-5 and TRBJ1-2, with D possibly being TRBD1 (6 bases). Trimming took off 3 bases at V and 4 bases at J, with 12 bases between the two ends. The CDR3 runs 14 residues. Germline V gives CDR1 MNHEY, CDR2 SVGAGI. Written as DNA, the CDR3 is TGTGCCAGCAGTTATCTCGACAGGTCCTATGGCTACACCTTC. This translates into CASSYLDRSYGYTF.

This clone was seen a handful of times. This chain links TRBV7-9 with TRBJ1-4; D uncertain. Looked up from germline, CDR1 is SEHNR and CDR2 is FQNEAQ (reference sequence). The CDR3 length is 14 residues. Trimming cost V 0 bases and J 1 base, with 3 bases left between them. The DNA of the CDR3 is TGTGCCAGCAGCTTAGCGGGAACTAATGAAAAACTGTTTTTT. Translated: CASSLAGTNEKLFF.

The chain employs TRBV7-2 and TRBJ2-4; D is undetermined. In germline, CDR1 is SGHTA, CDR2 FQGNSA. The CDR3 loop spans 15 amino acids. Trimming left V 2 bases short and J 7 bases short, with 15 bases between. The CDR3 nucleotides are TGTGCCAGCAGCTTAACGCCCACGGATAGGAACATTCAGTACTTC. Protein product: CASSLTPTDRNIQYF.

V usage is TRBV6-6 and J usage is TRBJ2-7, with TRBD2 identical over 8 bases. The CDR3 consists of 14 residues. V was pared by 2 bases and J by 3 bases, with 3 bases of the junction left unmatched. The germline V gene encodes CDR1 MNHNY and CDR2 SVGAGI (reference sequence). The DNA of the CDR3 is TGTGCCAGCAGTTACGGGAGCGGGGGCTACGAGCAGTACTTC. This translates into CASSYGSGGYEQYF.

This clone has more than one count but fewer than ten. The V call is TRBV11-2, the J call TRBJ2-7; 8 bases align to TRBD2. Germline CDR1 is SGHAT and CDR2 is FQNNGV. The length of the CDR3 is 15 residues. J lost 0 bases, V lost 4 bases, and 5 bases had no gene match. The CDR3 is CASSSTSGFSYEQYF. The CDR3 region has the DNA TGTGCCAGCAGCTCCACTAGCGGCTTCTCCTACGAGCAGTACTTC.